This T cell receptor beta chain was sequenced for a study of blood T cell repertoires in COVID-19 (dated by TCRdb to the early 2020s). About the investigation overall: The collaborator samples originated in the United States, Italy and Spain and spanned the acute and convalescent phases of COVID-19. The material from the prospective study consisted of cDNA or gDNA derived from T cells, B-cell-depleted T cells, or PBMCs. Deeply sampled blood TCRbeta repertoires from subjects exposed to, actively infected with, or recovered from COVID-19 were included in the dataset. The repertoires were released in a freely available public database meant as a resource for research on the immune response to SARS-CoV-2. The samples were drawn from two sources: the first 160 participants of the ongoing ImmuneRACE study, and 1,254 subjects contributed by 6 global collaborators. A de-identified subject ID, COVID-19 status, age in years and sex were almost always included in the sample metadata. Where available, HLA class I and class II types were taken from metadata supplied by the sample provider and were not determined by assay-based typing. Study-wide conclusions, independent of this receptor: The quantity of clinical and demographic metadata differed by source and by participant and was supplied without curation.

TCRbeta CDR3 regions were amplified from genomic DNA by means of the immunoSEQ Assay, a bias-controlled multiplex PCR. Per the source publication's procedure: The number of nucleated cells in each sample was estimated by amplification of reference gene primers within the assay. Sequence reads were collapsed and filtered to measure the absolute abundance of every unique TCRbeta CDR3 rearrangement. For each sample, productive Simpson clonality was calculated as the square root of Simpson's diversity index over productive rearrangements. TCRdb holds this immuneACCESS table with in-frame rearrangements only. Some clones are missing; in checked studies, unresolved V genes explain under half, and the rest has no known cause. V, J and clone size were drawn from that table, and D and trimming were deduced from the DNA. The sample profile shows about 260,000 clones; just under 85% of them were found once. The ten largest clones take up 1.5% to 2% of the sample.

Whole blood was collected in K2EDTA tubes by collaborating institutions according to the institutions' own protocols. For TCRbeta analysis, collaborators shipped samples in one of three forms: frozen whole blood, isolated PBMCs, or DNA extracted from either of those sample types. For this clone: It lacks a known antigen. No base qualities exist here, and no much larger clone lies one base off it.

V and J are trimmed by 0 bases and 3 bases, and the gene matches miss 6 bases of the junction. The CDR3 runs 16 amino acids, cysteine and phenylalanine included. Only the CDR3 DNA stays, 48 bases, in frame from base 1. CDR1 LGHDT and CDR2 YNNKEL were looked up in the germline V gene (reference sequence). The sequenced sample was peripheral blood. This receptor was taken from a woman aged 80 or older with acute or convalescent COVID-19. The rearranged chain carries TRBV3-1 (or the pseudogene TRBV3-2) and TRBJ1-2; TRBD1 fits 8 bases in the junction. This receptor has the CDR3 CASSQDPQGADYGYTF. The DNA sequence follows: TGTGCCAGCAGCCAAGACCCCCAGGGGGCGGACTATGGCTACACCTTC.